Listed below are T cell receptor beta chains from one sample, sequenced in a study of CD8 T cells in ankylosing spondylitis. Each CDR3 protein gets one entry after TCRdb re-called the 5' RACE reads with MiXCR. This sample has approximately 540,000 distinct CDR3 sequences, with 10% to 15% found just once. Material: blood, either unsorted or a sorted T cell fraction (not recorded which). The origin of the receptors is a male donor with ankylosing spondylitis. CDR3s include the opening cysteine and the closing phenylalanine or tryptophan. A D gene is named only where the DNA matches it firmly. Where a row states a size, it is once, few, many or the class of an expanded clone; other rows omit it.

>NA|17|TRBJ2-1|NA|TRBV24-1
TGTGCCACCAGTGATTTGGGGGGACACAGCTCCTACAATGAGCAGTTCTTC
CATSDLGGHSSYNEQFF
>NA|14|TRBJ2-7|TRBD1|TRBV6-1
TGTGCCAGCAGACCAGGGACAGCTCTTGGCGAGCAGTACTTC
CASRPGTALGEQYF
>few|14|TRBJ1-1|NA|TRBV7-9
TGTGCCAGCAGCTTCCCGGGGGAGCACACTGAAGCTTTCTTT
CASSFPGEHTEAFF
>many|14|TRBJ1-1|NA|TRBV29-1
TGCAGCGTTGAAGCCCAAGCAGCGAACACTGAAGCTTTCTTT
CSVEAQAANTEAFF
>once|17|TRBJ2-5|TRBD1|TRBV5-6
TGTGCCAGCAGCTTGGGGACAGGCTTTTCGTACCAAGAGACCCAGTACTTC
CASSLGTGFSYQETQYF
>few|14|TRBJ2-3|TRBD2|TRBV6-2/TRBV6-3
TGTGCCACCAGCCTGAGCGGGAAGAGAGATACGCAGTATTTT
CATSLSGKRDTQYF
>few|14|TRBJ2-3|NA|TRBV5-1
TGCGCCAGCAGCGACGGGACGTCAGGGGATACGCAGTATTTT
CASSDGTSGDTQYF
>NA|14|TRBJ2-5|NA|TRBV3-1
TGTGCCAGCAGCCAAGATTACTTCCAACAGACCCAGTACTTC
CASSQDYFQQTQYF
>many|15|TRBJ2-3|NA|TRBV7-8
TGTGCCAGCAGTCTAGGACTATCTAGCACAGATACGCAGTATTTT
CASSLGLSSTDTQYF
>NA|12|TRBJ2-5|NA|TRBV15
TGTGCCACCAGCAGCGTGGGAGAGACCCAGTACTTC
CATSSVGETQYF
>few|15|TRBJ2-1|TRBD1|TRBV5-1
TGCGCCAGCAGCTTGGTTGGGACAGACTACAATGAGCAGTTCTTC
CASSLVGTDYNEQFF
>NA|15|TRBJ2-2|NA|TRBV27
TGTGCCAGCAGTTTAAAATTTGTCGGGAGAGGGGAGCTGTTTTTT
CASSLKFVGRGELFF
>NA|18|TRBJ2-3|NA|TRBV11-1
TGTGCCAGCAGCTTAGCGTTCGATCAGGGATTGTACACAGATACGCAGTATTTT
CASSLAFDQGLYTDTQYF
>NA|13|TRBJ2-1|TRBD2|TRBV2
TGTGCCAGCAGTGTACTAGCGGGAGGGCCGCGGTTCTTC
CASSVLAGGPRFF
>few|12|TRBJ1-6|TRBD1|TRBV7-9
TGTGCCAGTCGACAGGGTCAATCACCCCTCCACTTT
CASRQGQSPLHF
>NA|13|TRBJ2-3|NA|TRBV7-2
TGTGCCAGCAGGGCTACCGGGACAGATACGCAGTATTTT
CASRATGTDTQYF
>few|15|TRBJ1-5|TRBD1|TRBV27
TGTGCCAGCAGTCCAAAGACAGGGAGTTATCAGCCCCAGCATTTT
CASSPKTGSYQPQHF
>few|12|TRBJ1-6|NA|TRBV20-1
TGCAGTGCTAGAGCCGGGGATTCACCCCTCCACTTT
CSARAGDSPLHF
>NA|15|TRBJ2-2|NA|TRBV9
TGTGCCAGCAGGTCCCAGGGGATTAACACCGGGGAGCTGTTTTTT
CASRSQGINTGELFF
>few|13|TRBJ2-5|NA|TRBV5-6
TGTGCCAGCAGCCCAAGTAGGGTGGAGACCCAGTACTTC
CASSPSRVETQYF
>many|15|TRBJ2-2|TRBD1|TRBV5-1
TGCGCCAGCAGCTTTGACAGGGTCGCGACCGGGGAGCTGTTTTTT
CASSFDRVATGELFF
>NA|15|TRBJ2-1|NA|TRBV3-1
TGTGCCAGCACCCAAGAGGTGGGTCTCCCCAATGAGCAGTTCTTC
CASTQEVGLPNEQFF
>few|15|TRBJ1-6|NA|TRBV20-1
TGCAGTGCTAGAGATCACGGGGGCCAAGGTTCACCCCTCCACTTT
CSARDHGGQGSPLHF
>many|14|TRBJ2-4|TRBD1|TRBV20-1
TGCAGTACCTGGACAGGTGAAATCGGTGGCATTCAGTACTTC
CSTWTGEIGGIQYF
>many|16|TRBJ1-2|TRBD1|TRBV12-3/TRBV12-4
TGTGCCAGCAGTTCCCAGGGGGGGACAGGGCTCTATGGCTACACCTTC
CASSSQGGTGLYGYTF
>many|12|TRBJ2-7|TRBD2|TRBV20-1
TGCAGTGCTGGCGAGCGGGACTACGAGCAGTACTTC
CSAGERDYEQYF
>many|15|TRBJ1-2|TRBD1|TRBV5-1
TGCGCCAGCAGCTCGCCAACGGGACAGACTTATGGCTACACCTTC
CASSSPTGQTYGYTF
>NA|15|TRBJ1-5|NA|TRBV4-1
TGCGCCAGCAGCCAAGATCCCGGGCCCGCTCAGCCCCAGCATTTT
CASSQDPGPAQPQHF
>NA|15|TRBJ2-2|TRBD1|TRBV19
TGTGCCAGTAGTATGTGGACAGGGAACACCGGGGAGCTGTTTTTT
CASSMWTGNTGELFF
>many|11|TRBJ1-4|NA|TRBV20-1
TGCAGTGCTAGAGATAGGGAAAAACTGTTTTTT
CSARDREKLFF
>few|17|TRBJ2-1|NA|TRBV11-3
TGTGCCAGCAGCTTCCTAACAGGGCTAGCGGTGCCCAATGAGCAGTTCTTC
CASSFLTGLAVPNEQFF
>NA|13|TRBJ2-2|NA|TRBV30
TGTGCCTGGAGGGCGTCGAGCACCGGGGAGCTGTTTTTT
CAWRASSTGELFF
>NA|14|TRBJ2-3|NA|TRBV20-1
TGCAGTGCCAGGGGCAGGTTACTGACAGATACGCAGTATTTT
CSARGRLLTDTQYF
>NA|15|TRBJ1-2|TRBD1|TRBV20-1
TGCAGTGCTAGAGAACGAACAGGGGGCTTTGGTGGCTACACCTTC
CSARERTGGFGGYTF
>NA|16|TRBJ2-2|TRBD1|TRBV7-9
TGTGCCAGCAGCTTCCGACAGGGGGCCGGCACCGGGGAGCTGTTTTTT
CASSFRQGAGTGELFF
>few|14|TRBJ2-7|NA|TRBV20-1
TGCAGTGCGACCGGGACCCCGACCATCTACGAGCAGTACTTC
CSATGTPTIYEQYF
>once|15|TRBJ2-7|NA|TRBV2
TGTGCCAGCAGTGATGGTGTCAGTTCCTCCTACGAGCAGTACTTC
CASSDGVSSSYEQYF
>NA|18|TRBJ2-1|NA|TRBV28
TGTGCCAGCAGTTTTCAAACTGGGGTGCGGGCGATTAACAATGAGCAGTTCTTC
CASSFQTGVRAINNEQFF
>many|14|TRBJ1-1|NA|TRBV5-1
TGCGCCAGCAGCTTGGCCGTGGGGCAGCTTGAAGCTTTCTTT
CASSLAVGQLEAFF
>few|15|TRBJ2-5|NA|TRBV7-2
TGTGCCAGCAGCTTAGCGGGGACGGTCCAAGAGACCCAGTACTTC
CASSLAGTVQETQYF
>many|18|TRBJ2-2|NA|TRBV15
TGTGCCACCAGCAGAGATCAGTGGCTAGCGACAGAACACGGGGAGCTGTTTTTT
CATSRDQWLATEHGELFF
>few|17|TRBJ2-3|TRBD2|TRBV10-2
TGCGCCAGCAGGTTAGAGACTAGCGGATATAGTACAGATACGCAGTATTTT
CASRLETSGYSTDTQYF
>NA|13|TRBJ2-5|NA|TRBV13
TGTGCCAGCAGCTGGGCCATCCAAGAGACCCAGTACTTC
CASSWAIQETQYF
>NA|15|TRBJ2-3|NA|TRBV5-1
TGCGCCAGCATCGCCGGGACTCCCCAGTCCGATACGCAGTATTTT
CASIAGTPQSDTQYF
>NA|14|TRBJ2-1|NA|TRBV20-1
TGCAGTGCTAGAAGGGGACTGGGGTACAATGAGCAGTTCTTC
CSARRGLGYNEQFF
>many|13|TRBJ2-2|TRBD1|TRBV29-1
TGCAGCGCCTCGACAGGGGGCAACGGGGAGCTGTTTTTT
CSASTGGNGELFF
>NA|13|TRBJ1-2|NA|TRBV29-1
TGCAGCGTTGACGTACGGACGGGGAATGGCTACACCTTC
CSVDVRTGNGYTF
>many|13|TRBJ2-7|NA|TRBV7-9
TGTGCCAGCAGCTTATCAGGGGCCTACGAGCAGTACTTC
CASSLSGAYEQYF
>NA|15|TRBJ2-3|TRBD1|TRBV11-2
TGTGCCAGCAGCCGCCGGACAGGGGGGATCGATACGCAGTATTTT
CASSRRTGGIDTQYF
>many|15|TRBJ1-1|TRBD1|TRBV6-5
TGTGCCAGCAGTTCCACGGGACAGGGGGGCACTGAAGCTTTCTTT
CASSSTGQGGTEAFF
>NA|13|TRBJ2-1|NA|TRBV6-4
TGTGCCAGCAGTGCCGTGCGGAACAATGAGCAGTTCTTC
CASSAVRNNEQFF
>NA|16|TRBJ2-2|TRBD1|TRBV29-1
TGCAGCGCCCAGCGGGACAGGGGGGGGTACACCGGGGAGCTGTTTTTT
CSAQRDRGGYTGELFF
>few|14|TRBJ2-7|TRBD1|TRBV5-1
TGCGCCAGCATCCTCCGGGACAGGGACTACGAGCAGTACTTC
CASILRDRDYEQYF
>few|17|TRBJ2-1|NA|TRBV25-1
TGTTCCAGCAGTGGAGAGTCGGGCAGGAACTCCTACAATGAGCAGTTCTTC
CSSSGESGRNSYNEQFF
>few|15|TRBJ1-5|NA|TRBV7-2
TGTGCCAGCGCGCCCGCAACTCACAGGGACCAGCCCCAGCATTTT
CASAPATHRDQPQHF